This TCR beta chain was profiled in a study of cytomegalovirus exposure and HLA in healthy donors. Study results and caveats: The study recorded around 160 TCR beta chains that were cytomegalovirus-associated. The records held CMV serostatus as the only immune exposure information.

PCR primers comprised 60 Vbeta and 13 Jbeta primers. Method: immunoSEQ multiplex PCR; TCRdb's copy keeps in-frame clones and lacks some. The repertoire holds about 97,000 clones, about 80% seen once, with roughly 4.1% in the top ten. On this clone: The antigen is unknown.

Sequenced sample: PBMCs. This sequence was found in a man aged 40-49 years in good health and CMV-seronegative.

CDR3 loop: CASSLGQGAFYGYTF. DNA of the CDR3: TGTGCCAGCAGCCTGGGACAGGGGGCATTCTATGGCTACACCTTC. The chain combines TRBV9 with TRBJ1-2; TRBD1 agrees at 12 bases. There are 15 residues in the CDR3. The germline CDR1 and CDR2 sequences are SGDLS and YYNGEE. The V and J ends lost 4 bases and 4 bases, in that order; junction bases with no gene match: 5.